This TCR beta chain was identified during a study of beta chain features in type 1 diabetes. Study information: Patients did not differ from healthy donors in age, gender or cell yield. Study results and caveats: Since sequencing was performed on cDNA, cells with high TCR expression could be over-represented. All four CD4+ subsets of Type 1 diabetes patients contained TCRB CDR3s that were moderately but significantly shorter. PCR might pick shorter templates more often, in the same way for patients and controls.

Germline V gene sequence: CDR1 KGHSH, CDR2 LQKENI. Germline trimming cut 5 bases from V and 4 bases from J; bases unmatched to any gene: 7. CDR3 length: 15 amino acids. In the case of this clone: Its antigen is currently unknown.

The sequenced template was cDNA made from the entire isolated RNA. Data came from immunoSEQ multiplex PCR; TCRdb stores just in-frame clones and leaves some out. Of about 350,000 clones in the sample, roughly a fifth are singletons; the top ten hold 0.035% to 0.05%. The sequence derives from a woman aged 18-35 years in good health. The chain combines TRBV18 with TRBJ1-2; 10 bases agree with TRBD1. Sequenced material: naive CD4+ T cells from blood. As DNA, the CDR3 is TGTGCCAGCTCATCGGGACAGGGGAGCGGCTATGGCTACACCTTC. As protein: CASSSGQGSGYGYTF. Variable domain in full (rest from reference TRBV18 and TRBJ1-2): NAGVMQNPRHLVRRRGQEARLRCSPMKGHSHVYWYRQLPEEGLKFMVYLQKENIIDESGMPKERFSAEFPKEGPSILRIQQVVRGDSAAYFCASSSGQGSGYGYTFGSGTRLTVV.